A selection of T cell receptor beta chains follows, all from one sample in a study of cytomegalovirus exposure and HLA in healthy donors. Sequencing was performed with immunoSEQ multiplex PCR; in TCRdb, only in-frame clones are kept and a portion is missing. The table lists roughly 100,000 clones, about four fifths of them singletons. The sequenced material came from PBMCs. Source of these receptors: a man aged 25 to 45 in good health and CMV-seropositive. Both conserved end residues are part of each CDR3. Each record gives: J gene, D gene, V gene, clone size, CDR3 protein, CDR3 DNA. A D gene is named only where the DNA matches it firmly. Size is stated for part of the rows, as once, few or many counts, or as a class when the clone is expanded.

TRBJ2-2,TRBD2,TRBV7-8,.,CASSPGLAGANTGELFF,TGTGCCAGCAGCCCGGGACTAGCGGGAGCGAACACCGGGGAGCTGTTTTTT
TRBJ2-7,.,TRBV16,.,CASSQSASAGEQYF,TGTGCCAGCAGCCAATCGGCCTCCGCGGGGGAGCAGTACTTC
TRBJ2-7,TRBD2,TRBV28,.,CASRREGLYEQYF,TGTGCCAGCAGGCGGGAGGGGCTGTACGAGCAGTACTTC
TRBJ1-2,.,TRBV20-1,.,CSAPGVFHYTF,TGCAGTGCCCCGGGGGTATTTCACTACACCTTC
TRBJ2-7,TRBD1,TRBV29-1,few,CSVEMAGGYEQYF,TGCAGCGTTGAGATGGCAGGGGGTTACGAGCAGTACTTC
TRBJ2-2,.,TRBV30,few,CAWSGTGELFF,TGTGCCTGGAGCGGGACCGGGGAGCTGTTTTTT
TRBJ2-3,TRBD2,TRBV10-1,.,CASSGVERERTDTQYF,TGCGCCAGCAGTGGGGTGGAGCGGGAACGCACAGATACGCAGTATTTT
TRBJ1-2,.,TRBV7-8,.,CASSGIDRYYGYTF,TGTGCCAGCAGCGGTATAGACAGATACTATGGCTACACCTTC
TRBJ1-1,.,TRBV30,.,CAWSVGGIAGAFF,TGTGCCTGGAGTGTGGGAGGAATTGCTGGGGCTTTCTTT
TRBJ1-5,.,TRBV10-3,.,CAIRGSSNQPQHF,TGTGCCATCAGGGGGAGCTCCAATCAGCCCCAGCATTTT
TRBJ2-7,TRBD2,TRBV5-1,.,CASSLGLAGDEQYF,TGCGCCAGCAGCTTGGGTCTAGCGGGAGACGAGCAGTACTTC